The 9 T cell receptor beta chains listed next were all sequenced from one sample in a study of human T cells and chemical hapten exposure. TCRdb re-called the RACE reads with MiXCR, one entry per CDR3 protein. The sample consists of around 330,000 distinct CDR3 sequences, around 5.5% of them appearing once. Indicated time point: pre-sensitization, week 0. Noted treatment: therapeutic diphenylcyclopropenone sensitization with weekly scalp DPC. This sample comprised whole blood, obtained in connection with sensitization to the hapten diphenylcyclopropenone (DPC). The receptors originated from a woman aged 18 to 35 with alopecia areata. Some clones in this sample may be carry-over from other donors' samples.

This clonotype was recorded at least ten times. This sequence joins TRBV7-9 and TRBJ1-6; perhaps TRBD1 as D (6 bases). Trimming stripped 5 bases from V and 7 bases from J, with 15 bases between. From germline, CDR1 is SEHNR and CDR2 FQNEAQ (reference sequence). The CDR3 spans 15 residues. The CDR3 is CASSPGTGRNSPLHF. The DNA of the CDR3 is TGTGCCAGCAGCCCGGGAACAGGGCGAAATTCACCCCTCCACTTT.

This clonotype was counted only a few times. V usage is TRBV6-5 and J usage is TRBJ2-1; 15 bases match TRBD2. Germline V gives CDR1 MNHEY, CDR2 SVGAGI. Germline trimming cut 8 bases from V and 4 bases from J; bases unmatched to any gene: 9. The CDR3 covers 17 residues. CDR3 protein: CASGGLAGGIFYNEQFF. CDR3 coding DNA: TGTGCCAGCGGCGGACTAGCGGGGGGGATCTTTTACAATGAGCAGTTCTTC.

This clonotype was observed a handful of times. The V call is TRBV9, the J call TRBJ2-4; D unclear. V was shortened by 4 bases and J by 3 bases, with 20 bases between the two germline ends. The germline CDR1 and CDR2 sequences are SGDLS and YYNGEE. This CDR3 contains 17 residues. The CDR3: CASSSADGRSDKNIQYF. CDR3 DNA sequence: TGTGCCAGCAGCTCAGCCGACGGACGCAGTGACAAAAACATTCAGTACTTC.

This clonotype was seen only a few times. The CDR3 sequence is CSARSGGPEKLFF. The CDR3 bases are TGCAGTGCTAGATCGGGGGGACCTGAAAAACTGTTTTTT. The chain employs TRBV20-1 and TRBJ1-4, with a tentative D call TRBD1 (5 bases). CDR1 and CDR2 from the germline V gene are DFQATT and SNEGSKA (reference sequence). V gave up 2 bases and J gave up 7 bases, with 11 bases separating them. This CDR3 region has 13 residues.

This clonotype came up a few times. The V gene is TRBV25-1, the J gene TRBJ2-1; 8 nucleotides align to TRBD2. CDR1 is MGHDK, CDR2 SYGVNS, per germline. V lost 4 bases, J lost 8 bases, and 7 bases stayed unmatched. The CDR3 is 14 residues long. The CDR3 bases are TGTGCCAGCAGTGTGACGGGGGGGCCCCATGAGCAGTTCTTC. Residues: CASSVTGGPHEQFF.

The V and J genes are TRBV29-1 and TRBJ2-6; weak D call: TRBD1 (5 bases). The V end lost 5 bases, the J end lost 0 bases, and 8 bases lay between the germline ends. The CDR3 runs 14 residues. Germline assignment: CDR1 SQVTM and CDR2 ANQGSEA. CDR3: CSVLDSSGANVLTF. The CDR3 region has the DNA TGCAGCGTTCTCGACAGCTCTGGGGCCAACGTCCTGACTTTC.

This clonotype has at least ten counts. The J gene is TRBJ2-1, the V gene TRBV11-2, with a possible D match to TRBD2 (5 bases). The ends were cut back, 7 bases at V and 13 bases at J, with 20 bases in the middle. The CDR3 is 13 residues long. In germline, CDR1 is SGHAT, CDR2 FQNNGV. The DNA for the CDR3 is TGTGCCAGCACGCCCACCCCCGGGGTTACTCAGTTCTTC. Its protein is CASTPTPGVTQFF.

This clonotype has a count of ten or more. The J gene is TRBJ2-2, the V gene TRBV11-2; a possible D gene is TRBD1 (6 bases). This CDR3 region has 12 residues. In germline, CDR1 is SGHAT, CDR2 FQNNGV. The germline V and J ends were trimmed by 6 bases and 10 bases, with 12 bases remaining between them. In nucleotides, the CDR3 is TGTGCCAGCAGTCTGGACAGCCTGGAGCTGTTTTTT. It is translated as CASSLDSLELFF. Together with reference TRBV11-2 and TRBJ2-2, the CDR3 gives the full variable domain: EAGVAQSPRYKIIEKRQSVAFWCNPISGHATLYWYQQILGQGPKLLIQFQNNGVVDDSQLPKDRFSAERLKGVDSTLKIQPAKLEDSAVYLCASSLDSLELFFGEGSRLTVL.

This clonotype was seen a few times. The V gene is TRBV9, the J gene TRBJ1-2; no reliable D call. V was trimmed by 0 bases and J by 2 bases, leaving 11 bases between them. The CDR3 has 15 residues. Per germline, CDR1 SGDLS and CDR2 YYNGEE. CDR3 bases: TGTGCCAGCAGCGTAGCCCCCCAGAGCAACTATGGCTACACCTTC. Its protein product is CASSVAPQSNYGYTF.